Listed below are T cell receptor beta chains from one sample, sequenced in a study of vaccination and CD4 T cells after COVID-19. TCRdb called the PCR reads again in MiXCR, with one record for every CDR3 protein. The table records just under 20,000 distinct CDR3 sequences, approximately 45% of them present only once. No antigen has been assigned to these receptors. The sample consisted of CD4+ T cells from blood, cultured in vitro, taken before SARS-CoV-2 vaccination. All receptors derive from a human donor who had recovered from COVID-19. Both conserved end residues are trimmed from each CDR3. Only part of the rows carry a size: once, few, many, or a class if the clone is expanded.

TRBV6-2/TRBV6-3,13,-,ASSPYRVGGDGYT
TRBV6-5,12,few,ASSYKASPSPLH
TRBV20-1,13,-,SARERQGGSYEQY
TRBV4-1,16,-,ASSQNLTPGQGGETQY
TRBV5-1,13,-,ASSQNGGRRYGYT
TRBV7-2,14,-,ASSPRSGVGSYEQY
TRBV7-9,12,few,ASSLSAMGTEAF
TRBV19,14,-,ASSNTGTGPYSEQF
TRBV20-1,10,-,SAGGTGEGYT
TRBV6-1,13,-,ASREDRGLDYGYT
TRBV20-1,12,-,SYSSWGGHTEAF
TRBV20-1,11,-,SARSPAHNEQF
TRBV20-1,13,-,SASTNTGLGNTIY
TRBV20-1,13,few,SARRARGGTGELF
TRBV19,10,-,ASSIDHGGYT
TRBV14,12,-,ASSHDRLGYGYT
TRBV23-1,14,few,ASSHPRREWGETQY
TRBV6-2/TRBV6-3,14,few,ASSRGQGVTNSPLH
TRBV18,16,-,ATSRTSGPRKSTDTQY
TRBV7-9,15,-,ASSLRVGNGRVVEQY
TRBV27,11,few,ASSRGFNQPQH
TRBV2,12,-,ASSSTGSGQPQH
TRBV6-2/TRBV6-3,13,-,ASRPQGAQGYGYT
TRBV20-1,10,-,SATGYQETQY
TRBV27,13,-,ASSSQLAYTDTQY
TRBV6-1,14,-,ASKLGHGSYNSPLH
TRBV24-1,10,-,ATSDPGRGYT
TRBV2,12,once,ASRRLANTGELF
TRBV20-1,9,few,SASGTSEQY
TRBV4-3,11,-,ASSQVRGYGYT
TRBV15,12,few,ATSTESKVQPQH
TRBV30,11,-,AFSGGARETQY
TRBV27,17,-,ASSPQSVSTGVGNQPQH
TRBV6-1,10,-,ATRQASYEQY
TRBV6-1,10,few,ASNGQSYEQY
TRBV7-2,10,-,ASSLLNTEAF
TRBV7-3,12,-,ASSQDRVKNEQF
TRBV6-1,11,-,AIRNRGSEKLF
TRBV2,11,-,ASSTDYTGELF
TRBV7-3,14,few,ASSLPGRNAPGELF
TRBV5-5,13,-,ASSGTTHSTDTQY
TRBV27,12,-,ASSLRTDTGELF
TRBV24-1,15,-,ATSDSKSSLAKNIQY
TRBV19,11,-,ASSAIPNTEAF
TRBV20-1,11,few,SARFDHSYEQY
TRBV25-1,11,few,ASNNDSYYGYT
TRBV5-6,10,-,ASSWGRTEAF
TRBV27,12,few,ASSVGQGNQPQH
TRBV6-2/TRBV6-3,11,few,ASSHMGGTEAF
TRBV6-5,15,-,ASSYSSWGQGDHAQH
TRBV6-2/TRBV6-3,11,few,ASSATGYSPLH
TRBV10-3,13,-,AIRKTLNQDYGYT